The 9 T cell receptor beta chains below come from one sample, sequenced in a study of T cell responses to AZD1222 COVID-19 vaccine. Here immunoSEQ multiplex PCR was the method, and the copy in TCRdb shows in-frame clones only, minus some. The sample has 95,000 to 100,000 clones, around 87% seen once. Sample: peripheral blood, taken 28 days after the second AZD1222 dose. These receptors all come from an adult who received the AZD1222 COVID-19 vaccine.

This chain links TRBV21-1 with TRBJ2-7; the D call in the table, TRBD1, was not verified against the DNA. TRBV21-1 is a pseudogene segment. CDR3 length: 16 amino acids. This CDR3 reads CASSKGEGDVFYEQYF. The CDR3 nucleotides read TGTGCCAGCAGCAAAGGTGAGGGGGACGTCTTCTACGAGCAGTACTTC.

This chain connects TRBV12-5 to TRBJ1-6; 8 bases line up with TRBD1. The CDR3 totals 15 residues. Losses at the gene ends were 0 bases for V and 9 bases for J; bases not matched to a gene: 4. CDR1 is LGHNT, CDR2 FRNRAP, per germline. CDR3: CASGLVTGVGSPLHF. In nucleotides, the CDR3 is TGTGCTAGTGGTTTGGTGACAGGGGTGGGTTCACCCCTCCACTTT.

The chain recombines TRBV28 with TRBJ2-3; 9 bases are shared with TRBD1. The junction had 5 bases not matched to a gene; V was cut back by 4 bases and J by 3 bases. The V gene's germline CDR1 is MDHEN and CDR2 SYDVKM. This CDR3 spans 15 amino acids. CDR3 sequence (DNA): TGTGCCAGCAGTTGGTCGGACAGGGGAACAGATACGCAGTATTTT. It yields the protein CASSWSDRGTDTQYF. The variable domain in full, completed from reference TRBV28 and TRBJ2-3, reads DVKVTQSSRYLVKRTGEKVFLECVQDMDHENMFWYRQDPGLGLRLIYFSYDVKMKEKGDIPEGYSVSREKKERFSLILESASTNQTSMYLCASSWSDRGTDTQYFGPGTRLTVL.

The chain recombines TRBV2 with TRBJ2-7; tentatively, D is TRBD1 (5 bases). The CDR3 has 13 amino acids. Germline values: CDR1 SNHLY, CDR2 FYNNEI. The V and J ends lost 4 bases and 6 bases respectively, with 13 bases between them. In DNA, the CDR3 is TGTGCCAGCAGTGCCCAGGGATGGGGCGAGCAGTACTTC. Protein sequence: CASSAQGWGEQYF.

V usage is TRBV2 and J usage is TRBJ2-3; D is unclear. Germline CDR1 SNHLY, CDR2 FYNNEI. This CDR3 has 11 amino acids. Trimming stripped 3 bases from V and 2 bases from J, with 0 bases between. CDR3 sequence (DNA): TGTGCCAGCAGTGACACAGATACGCAGTATTTT. Protein: CASSDTDTQYF. Using reference TRBV2 and TRBJ2-3 for the parts outside the CDR3, the full variable domain is EPEVTQTPSHQVTQMGQEVILRCVPISNHLYFYWYRQILGQKVEFLVSFYNNEISEKSEIFDDQFSVERPDGSNFTLKIRSTKLEDSAMYFCASSDTDTQYFGPGTRLTVL.

This chain uses TRBV11-2 with TRBJ2-1; D ambiguous. The CDR3 length is 15 residues. Germline V gives CDR1 SGHAT, CDR2 FQNNGV. V was clipped by 1 base and J by 0 bases, with 7 bases between them. In nucleotides, the CDR3 is TGTGCCAGCAGCTTAGGACCGTTCTCCTACAATGAGCAGTTCTTC. This gives the protein CASSLGPFSYNEQFF.

The chain employs TRBV7-2 and TRBJ1-1; D call uncertain. Per germline, CDR1 SGHTA and CDR2 FQGNSA. V was pared by 3 bases and J by 0 bases, with 11 bases between. This CDR3 spans 15 amino acids. The CDR3 sequence is CASSLGMAMNTEAFF. For the CDR3, the DNA is TGTGCCAGCAGCTTGGGAATGGCCATGAACACTGAAGCTTTCTTT.

This clone appeared once. This chain uses TRBV7-9 with TRBJ2-5, with no clear D. Trimming removed 8 bases at V and 7 bases at J, with 8 bases between. From germline, CDR1 is SEHNR and CDR2 FQNEAQ (reference sequence). This CDR3 is built from 10 residues. The CDR3 DNA sequence: TGTGCCAGCTCGGATGGGACCCAGTACTTC. Translation gives CASSDGTQYF.

This clone came up once. The CDR3 DNA sequence: TGTGCCAGCTCAGGGGAAATGAGGAATGAGCAGTTCTTC. It codes for CASSGEMRNEQFF. The chain combines TRBV7-2 with TRBJ2-1, with TRBD1 as a possible D gene (6 bases). CDR1 is SGHTA, CDR2 FQGNSA, per germline. The CDR3 extends over 13 amino acids. Trimming stripped 8 bases from V and 7 bases from J, with 15 bases between.